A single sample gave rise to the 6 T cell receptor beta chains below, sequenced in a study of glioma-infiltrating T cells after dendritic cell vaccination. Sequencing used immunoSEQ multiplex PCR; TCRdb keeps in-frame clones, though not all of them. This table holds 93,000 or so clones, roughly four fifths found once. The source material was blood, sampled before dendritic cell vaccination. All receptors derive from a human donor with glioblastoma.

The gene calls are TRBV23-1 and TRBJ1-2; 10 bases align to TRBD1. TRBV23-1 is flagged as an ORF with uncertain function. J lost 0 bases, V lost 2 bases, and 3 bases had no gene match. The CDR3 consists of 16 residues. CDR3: CASSQPGTGANYGYTF. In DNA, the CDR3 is TGCGCCAGCAGTCAACCGGGGACAGGGGCTAACTATGGCTACACCTTC.

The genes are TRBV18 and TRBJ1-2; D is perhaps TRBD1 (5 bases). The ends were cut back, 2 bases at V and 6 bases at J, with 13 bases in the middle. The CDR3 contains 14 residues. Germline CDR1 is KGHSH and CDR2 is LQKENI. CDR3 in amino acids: CASSPSGGGNGYTF. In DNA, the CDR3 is TGTGCCAGCTCACCATCGGGCGGGGGAAATGGCTACACCTTC.

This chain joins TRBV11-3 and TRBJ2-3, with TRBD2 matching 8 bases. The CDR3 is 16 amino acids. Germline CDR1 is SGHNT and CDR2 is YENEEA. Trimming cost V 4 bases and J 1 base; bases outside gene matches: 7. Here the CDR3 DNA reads TGTGCCAGCAGCTCCTATCTAGCGGGCGGCACAGATACGCAGTATTTT. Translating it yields CASSSYLAGGTDTQYF.

The CDR3 sequence is CATLEGGGYGYTF. In DNA form, the CDR3 reads TGTGCCACCTTGGAGGGGGGGGGCTATGGCTACACCTTC. V is TRBV2 and J is TRBJ1-2; TRBD1 is a possible D gene (6 bases). CDR3 size: 13 residues. V was cut by 10 bases and J by 4 bases, with 16 bases left in between. Germline assignment: CDR1 SNHLY and CDR2 FYNNEI.

CDR3 sequence reads: CSVEAPGLTYEQYF. The DNA of the CDR3 is TGCAGCGTTGAAGCCCCGGGACTCACCTACGAGCAGTACTTC. The V and J genes are TRBV29-1 and TRBJ2-7; a weak D match, TRBD2 (6 bases). The V and J ends lost 1 base and 2 bases respectively, with 12 bases between them. Germline loops: CDR1 SQVTM, CDR2 ANQGSEA. The CDR3 totals 14 residues.

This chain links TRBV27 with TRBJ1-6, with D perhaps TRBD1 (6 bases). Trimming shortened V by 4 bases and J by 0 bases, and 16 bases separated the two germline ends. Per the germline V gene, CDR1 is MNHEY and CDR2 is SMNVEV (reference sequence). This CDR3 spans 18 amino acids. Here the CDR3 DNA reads TGTGCCAGCAGTTCCGCCATGACGGACAGCTCCTATAATTCACCCCTCCACTTT. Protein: CASSSAMTDSSYNSPLHF.